These 21 T cell receptor beta chains share one sample of origin, sequenced in a study of post-analysis software for immune sequencing data. General study points: In patients, five or six TRBV segments were more frequent than in controls, with TRBV5-6, TRBV5-1 and TRBV20-1 among them.

These receptors have no known antigen. TCR beta libraries were prepared from cDNA with unique molecular identifiers. A single record per CDR3 protein comes from TCRdb applying MiXCR to the PCR reads. There are around 700,000 distinct CDR3 sequences in the sample; approximately 59% occur only once, and about 11% lies in the top ten. Sequencing input: blood. These receptors were collected from a girl aged 2 to 9 with multiple sclerosis.

This clonotype was detected only a few times. V is TRBV29-1 and J is TRBJ2-7; D might be TRBD1 (6 bases). Trimming removed 5 bases at V and 1 base at J, with 12 bases between. Germline-derived CDR1 and CDR2 are SQVTM and ANQGSEA. The length of the CDR3 is 13 residues. The CDR3 coding sequence is TGCAGCGTTCTTAACGACAGGTCCTACGAGCAGTACTTC. Residues: CSVLNDRSYEQYF.

The rearrangement links TRBV20-1 to TRBJ2-3, with D tentatively TRBD2 (6 bases). V lost 8 bases and J 6 bases, leaving 15 bases between the germline ends. This CDR3 is 12 amino acids long. Germline V CDR1 and CDR2: DFQATT, SNEGSKA (reference sequence). CDR3 sequence: CSYRWGEDTQYF. Written as DNA, the CDR3 is TGCAGTTACCGGTGGGGGGAGGATACGCAGTATTTT.

The genes are TRBV5-1 and TRBJ2-7; maybe TRBD1 (5 bases). The CDR3 is 16 residues long. V dropped 0 bases and J dropped 1 base, with 14 bases sitting between them. CDR1 and CDR2 (germline): SGHRS, YFSETQ. CDR3 loop: CASSLGVSRASYEQYF. The CDR3 nucleotides are TGCGCCAGCAGCTTGGGGGTCAGCAGGGCGTCCTACGAGCAGTACTTC.

A note on this clonotype: One junction end does not reproduce the germline sequence, and a read error may be involved. The chain recombines TRBV2 with TRBJ1-5; D is uncertain. CDR1 and CDR2 (germline): SNHLY, FYNNEI. This CDR3 region has 15 residues. CDR3 DNA sequence: TGTGCCAGGAGTGGGCGGGTGGGAAGCAATCAGCCCCAGCATTTT. Protein: CARSGRVGSNQPQHF.

This clonotype has only a few counts. The chain is built from TRBV27 and TRBJ1-2, with D perhaps matching TRBD1 (5 bases). Looked up from germline, CDR1 is MNHEY and CDR2 is SMNVEV (reference sequence). Trimming stripped 7 bases from V and 4 bases from J, with 16 bases between. The CDR3 contains 14 residues. The CDR3 DNA reads TGTGCCAGCACCCCGGGGGTCCGGGGCTATGGCTACACCTTC. Amino acid sequence: CASTPGVRGYGYTF.

The V gene is TRBV12-3 or TRBV12-4, the J gene TRBJ2-1; a possible D gene is TRBD2 (6 bases). CDR3 length: 16 amino acids. The ends were cut back, 5 bases at V and 3 bases at J, with 17 bases in the middle. The CDR3 DNA sequence: TGTGCCAGCAGTCGCGGGATAGCGGAGATCTACAATGAGCAGTTCTTC. It is translated as CASSRGIAEIYNEQFF.

The chain carries TRBV27 and TRBJ2-5; TRBD1 agrees at 8 bases. Germline V gene sequence: CDR1 MNHEY, CDR2 SMNVEV (reference sequence). J was trimmed by 11 bases and V by 2 bases; bases with no gene match: 13. This CDR3 has 15 amino acids. DNA for the CDR3: TGTGCCAGCAGTTTAATGGGACAGGTGTTTTATGAGCAGTACTTC. Its protein product is CASSLMGQVFYEQYF.

This clonotype was found many times. This chain joins TRBV29-1 and TRBJ1-1, with unresolved D. The germline V gene has CDR1 SQVTM and CDR2 ANQGSEA. This CDR3 region has 13 residues. The ends were cut back, 4 bases at V and 0 bases at J, with 9 bases in the middle. CDR3: CSVAGRLNTEAFF. In nucleotides, the CDR3 is TGCAGCGTTGCAGGCCGGCTGAACACTGAAGCTTTCTTT. Full variable domain (remainder filled in from reference TRBV29-1 and TRBJ1-1): SAVISQKPSRDICQRGTSLTIQCQVDSQVTMMFWYRQQPGQSLTLIATANQGSEATYESGFVIDKFPISRPNLTFSTLTVSNMSPEDSSIYLCSVAGRLNTEAFFGQGTRLTVV.

The rearrangement uses TRBV5-1 and TRBJ1-2; tentative D call: TRBD1 (5 bases). The CDR3 spans 17 residues. With 0 bases removed from V and 1 base from J, the gap between germline ends came to 16 bases. Looked up from germline, CDR1 is SGHRS and CDR2 is YFSETQ. The CDR3 sequence: CASSLAPTGTNNYGYTF. CDR3 DNA: TGCGCCAGCAGCTTGGCCCCTACAGGAACGAATAACTATGGCTACACCTTC. Filled out from reference TRBV5-1 and TRBJ1-2, the complete variable domain reads KAGVTQTPRYLIKTRGQQVTLSCSPISGHRSVSWYQQTPGQGLQFLFEYFSETQRNKGNFPGRFSGRQFSNSRSEMNVSTLELGDSALYLCASSLAPTGTNNYGYTFGSGTRLTVV.

This clonotype has more than one count but fewer than ten. V usage is TRBV29-1 and J usage is TRBJ2-7; D is perhaps TRBD1 (6 bases). The CDR3 contains 15 residues. The ends were cut back, 1 base at V and 3 bases at J, with 16 bases in the middle. Germline CDR1 reads SQVTM; CDR2 reads ANQGSEA. This CDR3 reads CSVEVIGGYNYEQYF. The CDR3 nucleotides read TGCAGCGTTGAAGTAATAGGGGGTTACAACTACGAGCAGTACTTC.

The chain is built from TRBV7-2 and TRBJ2-1, with 7 bases matching TRBD1. The germline V gene encodes CDR1 SGHTA and CDR2 FQGNSA. V was pared by 2 bases and J by 0 bases, with 10 bases of the junction left unmatched. This CDR3 has 18 amino acids. CDR3 sequence reads: CASSLWGRGKSSYNEQFF. The CDR3 nucleotides read TGTGCCAGCAGCTTATGGGGCAGGGGGAAGAGCTCCTACAATGAGCAGTTCTTC.

The genes are TRBV20-1 and TRBJ2-5; D assignment may be TRBD1 or TRBD2 (5 bases each). This CDR3 has 15 residues. Germline V gene data show CDR1 as DFQATT and CDR2 as SNEGSKA (reference sequence). Trimming took off 6 bases at V and 2 bases at J, with 19 bases between the two ends. CDR3 sequence (DNA): TGCAGTGCCAAGACATGGGACCTGGGGCAAGAGACCCAGTACTTC. Translation gives CSAKTWDLGQETQYF.

The chain has TRBV7-2 and TRBJ2-1; 7 bases are shared with TRBD2. The ends lost 5 bases at V and 3 bases at J; junction bases unmatched: 7. CDR1 and CDR2 (germline): SGHTA, FQGNSA. The CDR3 sequence is 15 residues long. The CDR3 reads CASSLGRESYNEQFF. The CDR3 region has the DNA TGTGCCAGCAGCCTTGGGCGGGAGAGCTACAATGAGCAGTTCTTC.

The rearrangement links TRBV6-5 to TRBJ2-1, with 15 positions matching TRBD2. The germline V gene encodes CDR1 MNHEY and CDR2 SVGAGI. The V segment lost 5 bases and the J segment 7 bases; nucleotides outside the gene matches: 6. The CDR3 sequence is 16 residues long. The CDR3 DNA reads as TGTGCCAGCAGTCTCGGGACTAGCGGGAGGCTGAATGAGCAGTTCTTC. Translating it yields CASSLGTSGRLNEQFF.

This chain uses TRBV7-9 with TRBJ2-5; 9 bases fit TRBD1. Trimming cost V 5 bases and J 3 bases; bases outside gene matches: 7. The germline V gene encodes CDR1 SEHNR and CDR2 FQNEAQ (reference sequence). The CDR3 is made up of 15 amino acids. In DNA, the CDR3 is TGTGCCAGCAGCCGCCCCCGGACAGGGGAAGAGACCCAGTACTTC. It codes for CASSRPRTGEETQYF.

The chain combines TRBV5-5 with TRBJ1-6; 7 positions agree with TRBD1. Germline V gene lookup returns CDR1 SGHKS and CDR2 YYEKEE (reference sequence). The junction had 10 bases not matched to a gene; V was cut back by 4 bases and J by 6 bases. This CDR3 has 16 residues. The CDR3 coding sequence is TGTGCCAGCAGCATAATTCCGGGACAGACTAATTCACCCCTCCACTTT. It is translated as CASSIIPGQTNSPLHF.

This chain joins TRBV28 and TRBJ2-5, with TRBD1 identical over 7 bases. V shed 3 bases and J 1 base; nucleotides not matched to a gene: 5. Germline V gene lookup returns CDR1 MDHEN and CDR2 SYDVKM. This CDR3 has 15 residues. CDR3 DNA: TGTGCCAGCAGTTTGCCGAGGACAGGCCAAGAGACCCAGTACTTC. As protein: CASSLPRTGQETQYF.

The rearrangement links TRBV6-2 or TRBV6-3 to TRBJ2-7; D remains unclear. Germline CDR1 and CDR2: MNHEY and SVGEGT. The V and J ends lost 5 bases and 2 bases respectively, with 16 bases between them. The CDR3 is 15 residues long. CDR3 in DNA: TGTGCCAGCAGTAGACCTACGGGCCTGCCCTACGAGCAGTACTTC. Residues: CASSRPTGLPYEQYF.

This clonotype was seen only a few times. The V call is TRBV30, the J call TRBJ2-7; no reliable D call. The CDR3 consists of 12 residues. Per the germline V gene, CDR1 is GTSNPN and CDR2 is SVGIG (reference sequence). V was cut by 4 bases and J by 1 base, with 8 bases left in between. CDR3 in amino acids: CAWTRSSYEQYF. The CDR3 coding sequence is TGTGCCTGGACTAGATCATCCTACGAGCAGTACTTC.

This clonotype was seen a few times. The chain recombines TRBV6-5 with TRBJ2-1; D uncertain. Trimming pared 0 bases from V and 3 bases from J, leaving 12 bases between. The CDR3 length is 16 residues. In germline, CDR1 is MNHEY, CDR2 SVGAGI. The DNA for the CDR3 is TGTGCCAGCAGTTACTCTGTTCAGGTTTACTACAATGAGCAGTTCTTC. Its protein is CASSYSVQVYYNEQFF.

This clonotype was detected only a few times. The V gene is TRBV4-2, the J gene TRBJ2-3; 11 nucleotides line up with TRBD2. CDR3 length equals 16 residues. J gave up 1 base and V 4 bases, and 4 bases lay outside the gene matches. CDR1 LGHNA and CDR2 YNFKEQ come from the germline V gene. This CDR3 reads CASSRTLAGGTDTQYF. The CDR3 DNA is TGTGCCAGCAGCCGCACACTAGCGGGGGGCACAGATACGCAGTATTTT.